This TCR beta chain stems from a study of cytomegalovirus exposure and HLA in healthy donors. Overall study findings and caveats: In a later analysis, HLA-associated TCR beta chains were more clonally expanded than equally common others. Most likely, a cluster of highly shared sequence variants arose as a sequencing artifact.

The PCR contained 60 Vbeta and 13 Jbeta primers. The data were produced by immunoSEQ multiplex PCR, yet TCRdb's version contains in-frame clones alone and is incomplete. The sample lists roughly 100,000 clones; roughly 70% were seen once. This clone was counted a single time. Its antigen remains unknown. The CDR3 loop spans 19 amino acids. Germline CDR1 SGDLS, CDR2 YYNGEE. The ends lost 3 bases at V and 2 bases at J; junction bases unmatched: 8. The sequenced sample consisted of PBMCs. The chain combines TRBV9 with TRBJ2-2; 15 bases align to TRBD2. The receptor comes from a man aged 50 or older in good health and CMV-seronegative. The CDR3 DNA follows: TGTGCCAGCAGCGCCCCTGGGACTAGCGGGGGGTATAACACCGGGGAGCTGTTTTTT. It encodes CASSAPGTSGGYNTGELFF.